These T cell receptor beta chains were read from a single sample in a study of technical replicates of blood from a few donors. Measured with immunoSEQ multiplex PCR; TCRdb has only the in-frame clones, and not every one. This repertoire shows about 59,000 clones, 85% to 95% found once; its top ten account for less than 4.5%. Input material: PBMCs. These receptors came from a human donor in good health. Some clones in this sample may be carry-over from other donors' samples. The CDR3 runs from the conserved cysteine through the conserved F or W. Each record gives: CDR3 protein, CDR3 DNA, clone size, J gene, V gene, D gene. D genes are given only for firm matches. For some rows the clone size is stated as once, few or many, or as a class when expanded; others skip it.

CDR3: CAWDRDRRSDTQYF
DNA: TGTGCCTGGGACAGGGATAGACGGTCAGATACGCAGTATTTT
size: NA
J: TRBJ2-3
V: TRBV30
D: TRBD1

CDR3: CASSQVNAGVLGNTIYF
DNA: TGTGCCAGCAGCCAAGTCAATGCCGGGGTGCTCGGAAACACCATATATTTT
size: NA
J: TRBJ1-3
V: TRBV4-2
D: NA

CDR3: CASSQSWTGEQYF
DNA: TGTGCCAGCAGCCAATCCTGGACTGGCGAGCAGTACTTC
size: NA
J: TRBJ2-7
V: TRBV14
D: NA

CDR3: CASSEAYGYTF
DNA: TGTGCCAGCAGTGAGGCCTATGGCTACACCTTC
size: NA
J: TRBJ1-2
V: TRBV25-1
D: NA

CDR3: CASSPTAIENSPLHF
DNA: TGCGCCAGCAGCCCAACAGCTATTGAGAATTCACCCCTCCACTTT
size: NA
J: TRBJ1-6
V: TRBV4-3
D: NA

CDR3: CATSKTTSGSPREQFF
DNA: TGTGCCACCAGTAAAACAACTAGCGGGAGCCCCAGGGAGCAGTTCTTC
size: once
J: TRBJ2-1
V: TRBV15
D: TRBD2

CDR3: CASSLGGGNTEAFF
DNA: TGCGCCAGCAGCTTGGGGGGGGGAAACACTGAAGCTTTCTTT
size: NA
J: TRBJ1-1
V: TRBV5-1
D: NA

CDR3: CAISSRQEQGGYTF
DNA: TGTGCCATCAGTTCACGACAGGAGCAGGGTGGCTACACCTTC
size: NA
J: TRBJ1-2
V: TRBV10-3
D: NA

CDR3: CASSSNPGTSGSDHEQYF
DNA: TGTGCCAGCAGCTCCAACCCCGGGACTAGCGGGAGCGACCACGAGCAGTACTTC
size: NA
J: TRBJ2-7
V: TRBV11-2
D: TRBD2

CDR3: CASVGQGAFMETQYF
DNA: TGTGCCAGCGTCGGGCAGGGGGCCTTTATGGAGACCCAGTACTTC
size: NA
J: TRBJ2-5
V: TRBV18
D: TRBD1